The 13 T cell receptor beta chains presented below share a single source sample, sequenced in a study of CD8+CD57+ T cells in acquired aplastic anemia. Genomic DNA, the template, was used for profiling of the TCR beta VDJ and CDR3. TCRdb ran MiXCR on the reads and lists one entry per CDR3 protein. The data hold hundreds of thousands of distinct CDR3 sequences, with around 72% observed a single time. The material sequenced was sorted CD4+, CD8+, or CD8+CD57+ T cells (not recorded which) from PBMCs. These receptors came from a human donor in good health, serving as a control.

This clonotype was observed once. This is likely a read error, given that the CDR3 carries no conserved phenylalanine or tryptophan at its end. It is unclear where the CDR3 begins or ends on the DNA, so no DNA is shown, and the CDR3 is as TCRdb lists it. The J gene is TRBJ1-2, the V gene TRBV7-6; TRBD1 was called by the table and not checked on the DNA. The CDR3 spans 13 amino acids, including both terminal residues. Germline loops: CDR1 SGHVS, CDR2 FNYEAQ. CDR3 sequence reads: CASSDPAGTGQET.

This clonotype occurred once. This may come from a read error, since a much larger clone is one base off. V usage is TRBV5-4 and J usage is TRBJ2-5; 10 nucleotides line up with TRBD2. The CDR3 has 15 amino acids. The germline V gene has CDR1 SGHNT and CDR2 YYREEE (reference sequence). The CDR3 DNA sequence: TGTGCCAGCAGCTTGGCCCTAGCGGGGGTGGAGACCCGGTACTTC. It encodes CASSLALAGVETRYF. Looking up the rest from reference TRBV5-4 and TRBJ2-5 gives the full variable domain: ETGVTQSPTHLIKTRGQQVTLRCSSQSGHNTVSWYQQALGQGPQFIFQYYREEENGRGNFPPRFSGLQFPNYSSELNVNALELDDSALYLCASSLALAGVETRYFGPGTRLLVL.

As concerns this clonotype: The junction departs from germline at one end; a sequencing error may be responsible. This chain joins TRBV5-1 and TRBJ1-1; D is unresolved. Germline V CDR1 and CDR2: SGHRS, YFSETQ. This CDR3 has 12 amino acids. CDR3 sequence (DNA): TGCTCCAGCACTGGCTTGAACACTGAAGCTTTCTTT. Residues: CSSTGLNTEAFF.

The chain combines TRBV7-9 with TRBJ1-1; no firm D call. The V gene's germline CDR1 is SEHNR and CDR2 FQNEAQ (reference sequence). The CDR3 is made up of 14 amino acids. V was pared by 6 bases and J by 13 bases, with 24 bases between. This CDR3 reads CASSDGSYSTQDFF. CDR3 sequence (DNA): TGTGCCAGCAGTGATGGAAGCTACTCCACTCAGGATTTCTTT.

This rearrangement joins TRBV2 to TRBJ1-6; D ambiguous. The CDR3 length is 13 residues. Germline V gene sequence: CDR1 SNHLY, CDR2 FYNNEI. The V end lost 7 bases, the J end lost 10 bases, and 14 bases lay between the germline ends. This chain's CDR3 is CASTPDERSPLHF. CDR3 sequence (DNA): TGTGCCAGCACTCCGGACGAGAGGTCACCCCTCCACTTT.

CDR3 loop: CASSLTTGGTETQYF. The CDR3 coding sequence is TGTGCCAGCAGCCTAACCACAGGGGGCACGGAGACCCAGTACTTC. The J gene is TRBJ2-5, the V gene TRBV7-6; 9 positions match TRBD1. V was pared by 5 bases and J by 5 bases, with 9 bases of the junction left unmatched. Germline values: CDR1 SGHVS, CDR2 FNYEAQ. The CDR3 covers 15 residues.

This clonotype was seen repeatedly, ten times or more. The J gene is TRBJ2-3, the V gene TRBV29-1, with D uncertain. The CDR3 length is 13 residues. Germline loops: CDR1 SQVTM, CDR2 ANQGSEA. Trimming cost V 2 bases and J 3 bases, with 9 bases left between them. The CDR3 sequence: CSVEIAKTDTQYF. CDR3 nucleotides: TGCAGCGTTGAAATTGCAAAGACAGATACGCAGTATTTT.

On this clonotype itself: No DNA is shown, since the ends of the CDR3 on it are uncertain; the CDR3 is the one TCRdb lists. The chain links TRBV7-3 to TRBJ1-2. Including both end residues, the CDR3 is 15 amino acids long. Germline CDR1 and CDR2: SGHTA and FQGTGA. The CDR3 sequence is CASSFRLREQYFGTF.

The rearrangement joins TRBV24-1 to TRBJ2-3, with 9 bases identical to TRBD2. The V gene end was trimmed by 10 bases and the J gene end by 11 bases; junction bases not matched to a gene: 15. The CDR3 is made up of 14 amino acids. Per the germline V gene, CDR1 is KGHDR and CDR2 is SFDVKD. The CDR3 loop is CATRAGGWTYKQYF. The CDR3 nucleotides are TGTGCCACAAGAGCGGGAGGTTGGACATATAAGCAGTATTTT.

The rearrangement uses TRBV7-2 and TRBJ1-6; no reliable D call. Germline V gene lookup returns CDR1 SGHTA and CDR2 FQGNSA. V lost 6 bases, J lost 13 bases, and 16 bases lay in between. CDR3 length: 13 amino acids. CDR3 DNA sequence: TGTGCCAGCAGAACCCGCGGCGAAAGCCCCCTCCACTTT. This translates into CASRTRGESPLHF.

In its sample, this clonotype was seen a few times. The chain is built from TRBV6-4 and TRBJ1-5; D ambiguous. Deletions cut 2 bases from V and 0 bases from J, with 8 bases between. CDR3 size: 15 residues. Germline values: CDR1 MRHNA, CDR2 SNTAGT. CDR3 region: CASSDRSYSNQPQHF. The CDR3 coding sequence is TGTGCCAGCAGTGACAGATCGTATAGCAATCAGCCCCAGCATTTT.

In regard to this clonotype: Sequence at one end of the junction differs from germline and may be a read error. The CDR3 sequence is CASSLGAGYNSPLF. CDR3 sequence (DNA): TGTGCCAGCAGCTTAGGAGCAGGGTACAATTCACCCCTCTTC. The genes are TRBV7-8 and TRBJ2-1, with D possibly being TRBD1 (5 bases). Germline V gene data show CDR1 as SGHVS and CDR2 as FQNEAQ. The length of the CDR3 is 14 residues.

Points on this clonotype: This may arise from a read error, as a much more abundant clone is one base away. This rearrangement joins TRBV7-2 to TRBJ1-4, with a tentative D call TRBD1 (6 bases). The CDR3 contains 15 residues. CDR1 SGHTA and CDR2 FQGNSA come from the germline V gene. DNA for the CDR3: TGTGCCAGCAGCCAAGATGTTACGGGGGGCGAAAACCTGTTTTTT. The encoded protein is CASSQDVTGGENLFF.